This TCR beta chain was identified during a study of blood T cell repertoires in COVID-19. V shed 3 bases and J shed 7 bases, with 15 bases lying between them. The CDR3 runs 14 residues. CDR1 and CDR2 from the germline V gene are LNHDA and SQIVND (reference sequence). Measured with immunoSEQ multiplex PCR; TCRdb has only the in-frame clones, and not every one. The profile shows more than 200,000 clones, about four fifths of them singletons. The chain recombines TRBV19 with TRBJ1-1; D not resolved. This clonotype was sampled from an elderly man with acute or convalescent COVID-19. The sequenced sample was peripheral blood. In DNA form, the CDR3 reads TGTGCCAGTAGTATGGCCCGTCCCACTATTGAAGCTTTCTTT. Protein: CASSMARPTIEAFF.